Listed below are T cell receptor beta chains from one sample, sequenced in a study of cytomegalovirus exposure and HLA in healthy donors. Sequenced by immunoSEQ multiplex PCR; TCRdb stores in-frame clones only, minus some. The table includes a few hundred thousand clones, 65% to 80% detected once. The specimen sequenced was PBMCs. Receptors originate from a girl aged 2 to 10 in good health and CMV-seronegative. The CDR3 runs from the conserved cysteine through the conserved F or W.

cdr3_length j_call v_call cdr3_aa
16 TRBJ2-3 TRBV5-1 CASSFNRDRVSDTQYF
15 TRBJ2-3 TRBV7-9 CASSLARAGTDTQYF
12 TRBJ1-2 TRBV2 CANRPDNYGYTF
12 TRBJ1-1 TRBV29-1 CSGGQLNTEAFF
13 TRBJ1-2 TRBV19 CASSIKTGAGYTF
14 TRBJ2-2 TRBV7-2 CASSRQAETGELFF
13 TRBJ2-3 TRBV6-1 CASSGQSTDTQYF
13 TRBJ2-5 TRBV4-1 CASSYRDAETQYF
17 TRBJ2-7 TRBV4-1 CASSQDTPAGVPYEQYF
15 TRBJ1-1 TRBV7-9 CASSTPGQGNTEAFF
16 TRBJ1-2 TRBV5-6 CASSPKRGSPNYGYTF
14 TRBJ2-7 TRBV7-9 CASSLGGERYEQYF
13 TRBJ1-6 TRBV5-6 CASRGGFSSPLHF
13 TRBJ2-3 TRBV27 CASSSIVADTQYF
17 TRBJ2-5 TRBV25-1 CASSGGDLADYQETQYF
15 TRBJ2-7 TRBV9 CASSVGGGETYEQYF
14 TRBJ2-7 TRBV6-1 CASSEAGQFYEQYF
11 TRBJ2-7 TRBV12-5 CASGPLYEQYF
14 TRBJ2-7 TRBV9 CASSFGTGAYEQYF
18 TRBJ1-5 TRBV7-8 CASSFPGQGAKGYQPQHF
15 TRBJ2-3 TRBV7-6 CASSLDGLSTDTQYF
12 TRBJ1-5 TRBV15 CATSTQNQPQHF
15 TRBJ2-3 TRBV6-5 CASSYGGEGSDTQYF
19 TRBJ1-3 TRBV7-9 CASSLVLTADGYSGNTIYF